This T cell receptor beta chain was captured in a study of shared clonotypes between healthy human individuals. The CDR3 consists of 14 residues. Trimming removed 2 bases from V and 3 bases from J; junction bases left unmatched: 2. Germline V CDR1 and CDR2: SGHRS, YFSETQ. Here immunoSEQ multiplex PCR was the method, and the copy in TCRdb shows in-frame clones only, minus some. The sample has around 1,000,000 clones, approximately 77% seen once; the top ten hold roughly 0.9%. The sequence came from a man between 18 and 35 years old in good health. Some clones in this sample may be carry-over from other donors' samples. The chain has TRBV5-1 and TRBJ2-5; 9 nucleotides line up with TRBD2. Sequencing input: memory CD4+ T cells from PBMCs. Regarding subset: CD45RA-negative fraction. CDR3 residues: CASSFSSGEETQYF. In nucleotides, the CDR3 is TGCGCCAGCAGCTTCTCTAGCGGGGAAGAGACCCAGTACTTC.